The 20 T cell receptor beta chains presented below share a single source sample, sequenced in a study of low-dose radiotherapy and immunotherapy resistance in tumors. First-strand cDNA relied on TRAV- and TRBV-specific primers spanning alpha and beta chains. Amplification of TCRs used a constant-region primer and V-primer adapter for roughly 18 PCR cycles. TCRdb re-called the reads through MiXCR, storing one row per CDR3 protein. Of around 8,200 distinct CDR3 sequences listed, approximately 57% are singletons. The receptors originated from a human donor with advanced metastatic prostate, ovarian, gallbladder or colorectal cancer (not recorded which). This table probably holds off-target reads from a library built for another chain.

The genes are TRBV6-8 and TRBJ2-2, with no clear D. The CDR3 has 14 amino acids. V lost 2 bases and J lost 4, with 8 bases in between. CDR1 and CDR2 (germline): MNHGY, SAAAGT. The CDR3 coding sequence is TGTGCCAGCAGTTACAGGGCGCTCACCGGGGAGCTGTTTTTT. Protein product: CASSYRALTGELFF.

DNA for the CDR3: TGTGCCAGCAGTTTAAGGCAGGGGTTCACTGAAGCTTTCTTT. Amino acids: CASSLRQGFTEAFF. The V gene is TRBV27, the J gene TRBJ1-1; D is perhaps TRBD1 (6 bases). Trimming removed 2 bases at V and 4 bases at J, with 11 bases between. Germline CDR1 and CDR2: MNHEY and SMNVEV (reference sequence). This CDR3 has 14 residues.

V usage is TRBV5-6 and J usage is TRBJ2-7; 7 bases agree with TRBD2. This CDR3 region has 14 residues. The germline CDR1 and CDR2 sequences are SGHDT and YYEEEE. Losses at the gene ends were 5 bases for V and 3 bases for J; bases not matched to a gene: 8. The CDR3 here is CASSQMAGDYEQYF. CDR3 nucleotides: TGTGCCAGCAGTCAAATGGCGGGGGACTACGAGCAGTACTTC.

V usage is TRBV11-2 and J usage is TRBJ2-1; TRBD1 matches 8 bases. The ends lost 5 bases at V and 6 bases at J; junction bases unmatched: 12. The CDR3 spans 16 residues. CDR1 SGHAT and CDR2 FQNNGV come from the germline V gene. The DNA for the CDR3 is TGTGCCAGCAGCCCCGCGGAAGGACAGGGTCGCAATGAGCAGTTCTTC. The encoded protein is CASSPAEGQGRNEQFF.

V usage is TRBV11-2 and J usage is TRBJ2-1; 7 nucleotides agree with TRBD2. CDR3 size: 14 residues. From germline, CDR1 is SGHAT and CDR2 FQNNGV. Trimming at V came to 1 base and at J to 8 bases, leaving 5 bases not matched to a gene. CDR3 amino acids: CASSLVGLADEQFF. CDR3 nucleotide sequence: TGTGCCAGCAGCTTAGTAGGCCTAGCGGATGAGCAGTTCTTC. Full variable domain (outside the CDR3, taken from reference TRBV11-2 and TRBJ2-1): EAGVAQSPRYKIIEKRQSVAFWCNPISGHATLYWYQQILGQGPKLLIQFQNNGVVDDSQLPKDRFSAERLKGVDSTLKIQPAKLEDSAVYLCASSLVGLADEQFFGPGTRLTVL.

Relative to its sample, this clonotype is medium-sized (0.01 to 0.1%). V and J are TRBV28 and TRBJ2-1; D is ambiguous. The germline V and J ends were trimmed by 5 bases and 8 bases, with 16 bases remaining between them. CDR1 and CDR2 from the germline V gene are MDHEN and SYDVKM. The CDR3 has 14 amino acids. The CDR3 DNA follows: TGTGCCAGCAGTCCACTAATCCGAACCGATGAGCAGTTCTTC. Amino acids: CASSPLIRTDEQFF.

The chain carries TRBV28 and TRBJ2-3; 7 bases match TRBD2. Germline CDR1 and CDR2: MDHEN and SYDVKM. The V gene end was trimmed by 7 bases and the J gene end by 3 bases; junction bases not matched to a gene: 7. The CDR3 covers 14 residues. CDR3 protein: CASTNAGGTDTQYF. CDR3 DNA sequence: TGTGCCAGCACCAACGCCGGGGGGACAGATACGCAGTATTTT.

This clonotype turned up a few times. The rearrangement joins TRBV6-2 or TRBV6-3 to TRBJ1-1; D not resolved. V was clipped by 6 bases and J by 1 base, with 12 bases between them. The CDR3 has 14 amino acids. Germline V gene data show CDR1 as MNHEY and CDR2 as SVGEGT. Here the CDR3 reads CASSSLGGNTEAFF. The CDR3 DNA reads as TGTGCCAGCAGCTCACTAGGCGGGAACACTGAAGCTTTCTTT.

The V and J genes are TRBV28 and TRBJ2-1, with 10 bases lining up with TRBD2. The J segment lost 2 bases and the V segment lost 3 bases, leaving 4 bases of the junction unmatched. CDR1 is MDHEN and CDR2 is SYDVKM in the germline V gene. This CDR3 region has 16 residues. Written as DNA, the CDR3 is TGTGCCAGCAGTTTGGCTAGCGGGGGACCCTACAATGAGCAGTTCTTC. Protein product: CASSLASGGPYNEQFF.

The J gene is TRBJ1-6, the V gene TRBV9, with 7 positions matching TRBD1. After removal of 0 bases from V and 9 bases from J, the junction contained 9 bases not matched to a gene. The CDR3 length is 16 residues. The germline V gene has CDR1 SGDLS and CDR2 YYNGEE. CDR3 in amino acids: CASSVVGNRGSSPLHF. CDR3 in DNA: TGTGCCAGCAGCGTAGTGGGGAACAGGGGTAGTTCACCCCTCCACTTT. The whole variable domain, filled in from reference TRBV9 and TRBJ1-6, reads DSGVTQTPKHLITATGQRVTLRCSPRSGDLSVYWYQQSLDQGLQFLIQYYNGEERAKGNILERFSAQQFPDLHSELNLSSLELGDSALYFCASSVVGNRGSSPLHFGNGTRLTVT.

The chain uses TRBV3-1 and TRBJ2-2; 9 bases match TRBD1. The junction had 7 bases not matched to a gene; V was cut back by 0 bases and J by 8 bases. CDR3 length: 16 amino acids. Germline CDR1 and CDR2: LGHDT and YNNKEL (reference sequence). The CDR3 here is CASSQETGGGRGELFF. For the CDR3, the DNA is TGTGCCAGCAGCCAAGAGACAGGGGGGGGTCGTGGGGAGCTGTTTTTT.

The V and J genes are TRBV28 and TRBJ1-1, with 7 positions matching TRBD1. After removal of 4 bases from V and 3 bases from J, the junction contained 11 bases not matched to a gene. The CDR3 runs to 16 residues. Germline V gene lookup returns CDR1 MDHEN and CDR2 SYDVKM. CDR3 bases: TGTGCCAGCAGTTACCTAGGGTCAGGGGGGGACACTGAAGCTTTCTTT. It is translated as CASSYLGSGGDTEAFF.

J is TRBJ2-7 and V is TRBV7-9; 8 bases fit TRBD2. This CDR3 region has 15 residues. The germline V gene encodes CDR1 SEHNR and CDR2 FQNEAQ (reference sequence). V was pared by 0 bases and J by 4 bases, with 5 bases of the junction left unmatched. This CDR3 reads CASSLARGAMYEQYF. CDR3 nucleotide sequence: TGTGCCAGCAGCTTAGCGCGGGGGGCAATGTACGAGCAGTACTTC.

The CDR3 region has the DNA TGTGCCAGCAGTGAAGAGGGACGGACCTACGAGCAGTACTTC. Translation: CASSEEGRTYEQYF. The chain employs TRBV6-1 and TRBJ2-7; D is perhaps TRBD1 or TRBD2 (5 bases each). V was clipped by 1 base and J by 2 bases, with 9 bases between them. This CDR3 comprises 14 residues. Germline CDR1 is MNHNS and CDR2 is SASEGT.

The chain is built from TRBV13 and TRBJ1-5; 7 bases are a match to TRBD1. From germline, CDR1 is PRHDT and CDR2 FYEKMQ (reference sequence). Germline trimming cut 0 bases from V and 6 bases from J; bases unmatched to any gene: 2. CDR3 length equals 14 residues. The CDR3 spells CASSLGAGGQPQHF. DNA of the CDR3: TGTGCCAGCAGCTTAGGGGCAGGGGGTCAGCCCCAGCATTTT.

The gene calls are TRBV18 and TRBJ1-5; 7 nucleotides agree with TRBD1. CDR3 length: 16 residues. The ends lost 3 bases at V and 7 bases at J; junction bases unmatched: 12. Germline values: CDR1 KGHSH, CDR2 LQKENI. The CDR3, as DNA: TGTGCCAGCTCACCGGTTCGGACAGGAGTGGACCAGCCCCAGCATTTT. Translating it yields CASSPVRTGVDQPQHF. The whole variable domain, remainder taken from reference TRBV18 and TRBJ1-5, is NAGVMQNPRHLVRRRGQEARLRCSPMKGHSHVYWYRQLPEEGLKFMVYLQKENIIDESGMPKERFSAEFPKEGPSILRIQQVVRGDSAAYFCASSPVRTGVDQPQHFGDGTRLSIL.

This clonotype was counted only a few times. The chain has TRBV11-3 and TRBJ2-7; D might be TRBD2 (7 bases). Trimming pared 1 base from V and 5 bases from J, leaving 18 bases between. Germline lookup yields CDR1 SGHNT and CDR2 YENEEA. The CDR3 contains 16 residues. CDR3 coding DNA: TGTGCCAGCAGCTTAGTCGGGGGGCTGAAAACCCACGAGCAGTACTTC. Amino acid sequence: CASSLVGGLKTHEQYF.

This clonotype was seen more than once but under ten times. The chain uses TRBV9 and TRBJ1-2, with D tentatively TRBD1 (6 bases). V lost 6 bases, J lost 4 bases, and 22 bases lay in between. This CDR3 is built from 16 residues. Germline loops: CDR1 SGDLS, CDR2 YYNGEE. DNA of the CDR3: TGTGCCAGCACCACCGATCCAGGGGCTCGGGCCTATGGCTACACCTTC. Amino acids: CASTTDPGARAYGYTF. Combining the CDR3 with reference TRBV9 and TRBJ1-2 gives the whole variable domain DSGVTQTPKHLITATGQRVTLRCSPRSGDLSVYWYQQSLDQGLQFLIQYYNGEERAKGNILERFSAQQFPDLHSELNLSSLELGDSALYFCASTTDPGARAYGYTFGSGTRLTVV.

This CDR3 is CSVGGRAGAYNEQFF. The CDR3 region has the DNA TGCAGCGTTGGGGGCCGGGCGGGCGCCTACAATGAGCAGTTCTTC. The chain employs TRBV29-1 and TRBJ2-1; TRBD1 or TRBD2 may be the D gene (5 bases each). Germline CDR1 and CDR2: SQVTM and ANQGSEA. V was clipped by 4 bases and J by 2 bases, with 15 bases between them. This CDR3 spans 15 amino acids.

This clonotype was recorded a few times. The chain combines TRBV5-6 with TRBJ1-3; D gene uncertain. The CDR3 is 16 amino acids. From germline, CDR1 is SGHDT and CDR2 YYEEEE. With 3 bases removed from V and 1 base from J, the gap between germline ends came to 14 bases. The CDR3 bases are TGTGCCAGCAGCTACCGCCGAGACTTATCTGGAAACACCATATATTTT. As protein: CASSYRRDLSGNTIYF. Filled out from reference TRBV5-6 and TRBJ1-3, the complete variable domain reads DAGVTQSPTHLIKTRGQQVTLRCSPKSGHDTVSWYQQALGQGPQFIFQYYEEEERQRGNFPDRFSGHQFPNYSSELNVNALLLGDSALYLCASSYRRDLSGNTIYFGEGSWLTVV.